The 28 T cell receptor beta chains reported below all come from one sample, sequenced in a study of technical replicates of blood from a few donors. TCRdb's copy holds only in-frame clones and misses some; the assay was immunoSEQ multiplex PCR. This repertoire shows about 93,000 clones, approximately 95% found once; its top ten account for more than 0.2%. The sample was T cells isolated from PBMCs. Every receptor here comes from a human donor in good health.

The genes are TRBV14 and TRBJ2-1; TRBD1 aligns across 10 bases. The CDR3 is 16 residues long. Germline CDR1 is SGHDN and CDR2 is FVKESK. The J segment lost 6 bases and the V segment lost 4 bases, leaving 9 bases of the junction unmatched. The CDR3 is CASSPETGTGVNEQFF. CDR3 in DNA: TGTGCCAGCAGCCCAGAAACCGGGACAGGGGTCAATGAGCAGTTCTTC.

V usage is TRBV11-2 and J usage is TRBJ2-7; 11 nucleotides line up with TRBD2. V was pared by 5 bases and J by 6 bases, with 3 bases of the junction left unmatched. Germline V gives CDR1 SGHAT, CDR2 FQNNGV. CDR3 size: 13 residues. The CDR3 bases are TGTGCCAGCAGCCTAGCGGGAGGTAGCGAGCAGTACTTC. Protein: CASSLAGGSEQYF.

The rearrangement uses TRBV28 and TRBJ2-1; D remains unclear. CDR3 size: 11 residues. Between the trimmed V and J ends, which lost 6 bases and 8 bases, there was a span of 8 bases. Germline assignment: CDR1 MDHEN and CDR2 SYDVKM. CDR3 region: CASSSRHEQFF. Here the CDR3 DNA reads TGTGCCAGCAGCTCGAGGCATGAGCAGTTCTTC. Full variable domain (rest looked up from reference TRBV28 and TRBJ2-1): DVKVTQSSRYLVKRTGEKVFLECVQDMDHENMFWYRQDPGLGLRLIYFSYDVKMKEKGDIPEGYSVSREKKERFSLILESASTNQTSMYLCASSSRHEQFFGPGTRLTVL.

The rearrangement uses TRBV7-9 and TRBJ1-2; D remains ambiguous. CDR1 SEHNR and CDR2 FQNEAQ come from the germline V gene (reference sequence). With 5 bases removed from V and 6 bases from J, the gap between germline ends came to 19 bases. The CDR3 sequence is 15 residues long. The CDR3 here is CASSPRGIENHGYTF. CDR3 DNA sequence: TGTGCCAGCAGCCCACGAGGTATTGAAAACCATGGCTACACCTTC.

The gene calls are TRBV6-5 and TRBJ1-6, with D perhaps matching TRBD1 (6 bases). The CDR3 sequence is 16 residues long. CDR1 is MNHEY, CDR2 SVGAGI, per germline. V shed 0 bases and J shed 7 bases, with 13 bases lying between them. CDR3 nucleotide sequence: TGTGCCAGCAGTTACTCGTTTGGACAGCTAAATTCACCCCTCCACTTT. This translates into CASSYSFGQLNSPLHF.

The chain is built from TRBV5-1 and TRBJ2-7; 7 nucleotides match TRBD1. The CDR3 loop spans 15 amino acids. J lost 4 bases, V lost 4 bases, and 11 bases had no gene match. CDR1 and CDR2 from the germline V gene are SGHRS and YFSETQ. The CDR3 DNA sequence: TGCGCCAGCAGCGGGGGACAGAGAGACTCTTACGAGCAGTACTTC. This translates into CASSGGQRDSYEQYF. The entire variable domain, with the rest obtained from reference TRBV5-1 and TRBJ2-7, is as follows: KAGVTQTPRYLIKTRGQQVTLSCSPISGHRSVSWYQQTPGQGLQFLFEYFSETQRNKGNFPGRFSGRQFSNSRSEMNVSTLELGDSALYLCASSGGQRDSYEQYFGPGTRLTVT.

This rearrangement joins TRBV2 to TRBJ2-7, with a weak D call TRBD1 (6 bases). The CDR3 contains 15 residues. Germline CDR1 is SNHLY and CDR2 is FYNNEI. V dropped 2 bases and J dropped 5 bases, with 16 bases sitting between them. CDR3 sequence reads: CASSELGAGVHEQYF. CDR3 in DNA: TGTGCCAGCAGTGAATTGGGGGCAGGGGTCCACGAGCAGTACTTC.

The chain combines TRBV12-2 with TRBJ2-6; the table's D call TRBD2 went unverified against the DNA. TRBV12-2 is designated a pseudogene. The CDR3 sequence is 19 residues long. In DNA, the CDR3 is TGTGCAAGTCCACGCCCGTACCTAGTTATGATCTCTGGGGCCAACGTCCTGACTTTC. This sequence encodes CASPRPYLVMISGANVLTF.

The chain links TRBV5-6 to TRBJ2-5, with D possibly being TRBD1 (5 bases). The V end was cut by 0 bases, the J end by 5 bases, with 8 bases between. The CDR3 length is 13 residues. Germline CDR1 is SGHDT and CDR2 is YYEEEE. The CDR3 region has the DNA TGTGCCAGCAGCTTGGAAGGGGTGGAGACCCAGTACTTC. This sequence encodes CASSLEGVETQYF.

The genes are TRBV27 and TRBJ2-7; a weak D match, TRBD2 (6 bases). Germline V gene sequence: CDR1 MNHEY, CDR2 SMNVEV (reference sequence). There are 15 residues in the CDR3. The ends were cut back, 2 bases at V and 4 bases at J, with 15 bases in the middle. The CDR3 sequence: CASSLGWRDQYEQYF. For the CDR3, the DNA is TGTGCCAGCAGTTTAGGTTGGAGGGACCAGTACGAGCAGTACTTC.

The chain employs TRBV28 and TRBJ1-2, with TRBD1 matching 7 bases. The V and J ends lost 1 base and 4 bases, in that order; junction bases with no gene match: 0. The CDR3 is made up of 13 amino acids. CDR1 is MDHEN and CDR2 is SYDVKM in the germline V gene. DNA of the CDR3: TGTGCCAGCAGTTTATCAGGGGGCTATGGCTACACCTTC. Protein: CASSLSGGYGYTF.

The CDR3 loop is CASSFSSGSDNEQFF. The CDR3 nucleotides are TGTGCCAGCAGCTTCAGTAGCGGGAGTGACAATGAGCAGTTCTTC. The chain is built from TRBV7-9 and TRBJ2-1, with TRBD2 identical over 9 bases. Germline V CDR1 and CDR2: SEHNR, FQNEAQ (reference sequence). Germline trimming cut 3 bases from V and 5 bases from J; bases unmatched to any gene: 5. This CDR3 contains 15 residues. The entire variable domain, with the rest obtained from reference TRBV7-9 and TRBJ2-1, is as follows: DTGVSQNPRHKITKRGQNVTFRCDPISEHNRLYWYRQTLGQGPEFLTYFQNEAQLEKSRLLSDRFSAERPKGSFSTLEIQRTEQGDSAMYLCASSFSSGSDNEQFFGPGTRLTVL.

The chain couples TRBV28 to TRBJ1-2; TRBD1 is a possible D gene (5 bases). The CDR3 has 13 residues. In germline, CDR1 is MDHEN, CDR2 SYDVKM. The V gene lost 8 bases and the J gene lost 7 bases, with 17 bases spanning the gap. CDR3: CASLNQGVVGYTF. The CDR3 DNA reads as TGTGCCAGCCTAAACCAGGGTGTGGTTGGCTACACCTTC.

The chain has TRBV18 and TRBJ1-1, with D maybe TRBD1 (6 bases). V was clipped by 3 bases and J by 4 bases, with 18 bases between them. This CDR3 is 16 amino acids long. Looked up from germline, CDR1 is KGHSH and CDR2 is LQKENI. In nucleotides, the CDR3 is TGTGCCAGCTCACCTCAGGGGAGAGGCTCGGGCACTGAAGCTTTCTTT. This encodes CASSPQGRGSGTEAFF.

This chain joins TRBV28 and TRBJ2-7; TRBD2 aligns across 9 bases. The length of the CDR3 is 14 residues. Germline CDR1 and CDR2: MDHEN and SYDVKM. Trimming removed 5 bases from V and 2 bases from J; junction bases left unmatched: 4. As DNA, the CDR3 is TGTGCCAGCAGTACGCTAGCGGGGCCCTACGAGCAGTACTTC. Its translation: CASSTLAGPYEQYF.

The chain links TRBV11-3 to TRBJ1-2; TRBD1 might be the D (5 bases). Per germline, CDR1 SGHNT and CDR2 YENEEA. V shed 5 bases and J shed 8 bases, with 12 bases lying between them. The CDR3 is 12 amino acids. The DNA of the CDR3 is TGTGCCAGCAGCAGCAGGGATGGCGGCTACACCTTC. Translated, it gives CASSSRDGGYTF. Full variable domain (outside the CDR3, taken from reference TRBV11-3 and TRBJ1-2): EAGVVQSPRYKIIEKKQPVAFWCNPISGHNTLYWYLQNLGQGPELLIRYENEEAVDDSQLPKDRFSAERLKGVDSTLKIQPAELGDSAVYLCASSSRDGGYTFGSGTRLTVV.

CDR3 nucleotides: TGTGCCTGGAGTGTAACAGGTTCCCCAGCTTTCTTT. It yields the protein CAWSVTGSPAFF. The gene calls are TRBV30 and TRBJ1-1, with a tentative D call TRBD1 (5 bases). Germline V gene data show CDR1 as GTSNPN and CDR2 as SVGIG (reference sequence). The CDR3 runs to 12 residues. The germline V and J ends were trimmed by 0 bases and 10 bases, with 12 bases remaining between them.

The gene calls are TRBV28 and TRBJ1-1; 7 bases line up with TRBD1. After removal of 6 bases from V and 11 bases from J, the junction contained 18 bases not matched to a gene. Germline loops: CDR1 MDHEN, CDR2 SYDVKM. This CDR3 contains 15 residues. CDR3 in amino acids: CASRMSSGQALKAFF. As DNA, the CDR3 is TGTGCCAGCAGGATGTCATCCGGACAGGCCCTCAAGGCTTTCTTT.

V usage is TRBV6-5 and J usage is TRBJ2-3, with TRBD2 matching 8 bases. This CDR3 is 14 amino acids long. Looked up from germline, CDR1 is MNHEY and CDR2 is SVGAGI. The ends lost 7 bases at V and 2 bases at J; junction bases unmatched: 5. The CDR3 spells CASTFSGATDTQYF. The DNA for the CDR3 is TGTGCCAGCACCTTTAGCGGGGCCACAGATACGCAGTATTTT.

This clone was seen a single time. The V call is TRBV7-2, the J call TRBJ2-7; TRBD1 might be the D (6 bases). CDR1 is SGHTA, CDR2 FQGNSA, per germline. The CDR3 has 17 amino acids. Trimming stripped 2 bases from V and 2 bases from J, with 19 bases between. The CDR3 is CASSLLRGRGITYEQYF. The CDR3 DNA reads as TGTGCCAGCAGCTTATTAAGGGGCAGGGGCATTACCTACGAGCAGTACTTC.

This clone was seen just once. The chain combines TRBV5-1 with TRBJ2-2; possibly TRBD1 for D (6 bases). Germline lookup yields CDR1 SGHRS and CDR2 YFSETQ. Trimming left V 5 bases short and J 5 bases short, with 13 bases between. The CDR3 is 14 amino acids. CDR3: CASSYTGSTGELFF. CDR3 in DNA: TGCGCCAGCAGTTATACAGGGTCAACCGGGGAGCTGTTTTTT.

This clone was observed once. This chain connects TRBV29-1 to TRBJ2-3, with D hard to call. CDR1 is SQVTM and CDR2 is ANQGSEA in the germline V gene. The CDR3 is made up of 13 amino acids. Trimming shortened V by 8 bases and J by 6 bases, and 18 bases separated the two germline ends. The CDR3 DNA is TGCAGCAGCACCCGTATGGGCAGCGATACGCAGTATTTT. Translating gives CSSTRMGSDTQYF.

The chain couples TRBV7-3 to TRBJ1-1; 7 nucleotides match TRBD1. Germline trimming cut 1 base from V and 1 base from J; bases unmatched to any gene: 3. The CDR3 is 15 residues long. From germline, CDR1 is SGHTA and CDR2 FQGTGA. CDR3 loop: CASSLIPGGNTEAFF. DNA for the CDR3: TGTGCCAGCAGCTTAATACCAGGGGGGAACACTGAAGCTTTCTTT.

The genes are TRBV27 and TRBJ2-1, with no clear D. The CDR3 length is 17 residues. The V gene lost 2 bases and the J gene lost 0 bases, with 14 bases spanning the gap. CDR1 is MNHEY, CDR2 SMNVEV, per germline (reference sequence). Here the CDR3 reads CASSLSWLTNSYNEQFF. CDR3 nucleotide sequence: TGTGCCAGCAGTTTAAGTTGGCTTACCAACTCCTACAATGAGCAGTTCTTC.

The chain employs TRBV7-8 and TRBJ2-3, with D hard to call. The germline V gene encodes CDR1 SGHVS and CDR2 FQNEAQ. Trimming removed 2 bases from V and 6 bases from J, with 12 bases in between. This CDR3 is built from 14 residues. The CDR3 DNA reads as TGTGCCAGCAGCTTATTCGTAGCCCCGGATACGCAGTATTTT. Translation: CASSLFVAPDTQYF.

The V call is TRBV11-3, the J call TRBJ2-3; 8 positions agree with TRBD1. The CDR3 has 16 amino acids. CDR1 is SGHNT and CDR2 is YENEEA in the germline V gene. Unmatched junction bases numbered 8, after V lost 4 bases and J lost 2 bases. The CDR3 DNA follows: TGTGCCAGCAGCTCACACGGACAGGGCTCCACAGATACGCAGTATTTT. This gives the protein CASSSHGQGSTDTQYF.

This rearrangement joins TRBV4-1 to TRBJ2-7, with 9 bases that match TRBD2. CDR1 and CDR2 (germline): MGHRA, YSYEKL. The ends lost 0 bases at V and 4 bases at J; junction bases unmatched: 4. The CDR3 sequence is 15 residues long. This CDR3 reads CASSQEGAGGYEQYF. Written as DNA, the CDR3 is TGCGCCAGCAGCCAAGAGGGGGCGGGGGGGTACGAGCAGTACTTC.

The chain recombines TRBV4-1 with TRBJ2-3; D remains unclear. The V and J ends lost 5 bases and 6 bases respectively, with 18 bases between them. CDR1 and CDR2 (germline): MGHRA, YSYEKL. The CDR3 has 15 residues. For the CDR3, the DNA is TGCGCCAGCAGCTCAATCCGAACTCAGGCTGATACGCAGTATTTT. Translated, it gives CASSSIRTQADTQYF.